One sample yielded the 16 T cell receptor beta chains listed below, sequenced in a study of blood T cells in healthy people across ages. Sample-barcoded 5' priming and a J-beta primer mix drove a second PCR of 7 to 11 cycles. Using its own MiXCR run on the 5' RACE reads, TCRdb lists one record per CDR3 protein. The profile covers about 1.1 million distinct CDR3 sequences, with 35% to 45% appearing a single time and about 12% taken by the ten largest. The sequenced sample consisted of blood. The origin of the receptors is a man between 18 and 35 years old in good health.

The J gene is TRBJ2-5, the V gene TRBV28; D not certain. Looked up from germline, CDR1 is MDHEN and CDR2 is SYDVKM. The V end was cut by 6 bases, the J end by 3 bases, with 14 bases between. This CDR3 has 14 amino acids. The CDR3 DNA sequence: TGTGCCAGCAGCTTAGTAGCCAGAGAAGAGACCCAGTACTTC. Its translation: CASSLVAREETQYF.

V and J are TRBV28 and TRBJ2-3; D is ambiguous. Trimming took off 8 bases at V and 1 base at J, with 10 bases between the two ends. CDR3 size: 13 residues. CDR1 and CDR2 (germline): MDHEN, SYDVKM. CDR3 bases: TGTGCCAGCCACTGGAGACGCACAGATACGCAGTATTTT. Amino acid sequence: CASHWRRTDTQYF.

This sequence joins TRBV9 and TRBJ2-3; either TRBD1 or TRBD2 may fit D (6 bases each). Trimming stripped 3 bases from V and 4 bases from J, with 12 bases between. CDR1 is SGDLS, CDR2 YYNGEE, per germline. The CDR3 extends over 14 amino acids. The CDR3 DNA reads as TGTGCCAGCAGCGGTCGAAGGGGGGCAGATACGCAGTATTTT. This gives the protein CASSGRRGADTQYF.

Worth noting for this clonotype: One junction end does not reproduce the germline sequence, and a read error may be involved. V gene TRBV7-2 combines with J gene TRBJ1-2, with D unresolved. This CDR3 has 12 residues. From germline, CDR1 is SGHTA and CDR2 FQGNSA. CDR3 sequence: CAGSLDGYGYTF. The CDR3 DNA reads as TGTGCCGGCAGCTTAGATGGATATGGCTACACCTTC.

This clonotype was detected only a few times. The V and J genes are TRBV6-5 and TRBJ2-1; 11 positions agree with TRBD2. The J segment lost 4 bases and the V segment lost 6 bases, leaving 5 bases of the junction unmatched. The CDR3 contains 15 residues. Germline assignment: CDR1 MNHEY and CDR2 SVGAGI. The DNA of the CDR3 is TGTGCCAGCAGACGGACTAGCGGGCGGTACAATGAGCAGTTCTTC. It yields the protein CASRRTSGRYNEQFF.

This chain joins TRBV6-5 and TRBJ1-5, with 9 bases that match TRBD1. Unmatched junction bases numbered 9, after V lost 5 bases and J lost 4 bases. CDR1 is MNHEY and CDR2 is SVGAGI in the germline V gene. The CDR3 covers 16 residues. In DNA, the CDR3 is TGTGCCAGCAGTCTACGTTCGGACAGGGGAAATCAGCCCCAGCATTTT. This codes for CASSLRSDRGNQPQHF.

This clonotype was detected once. V and J are TRBV6-6 and TRBJ1-6; 8 bases map to TRBD1. The length of the CDR3 is 17 residues. V shed 5 bases and J 2 bases; nucleotides not matched to a gene: 8. Germline V gene data show CDR1 as MNHNY and CDR2 as SVGAGI (reference sequence). The DNA for the CDR3 is TGTGCCAGCAGTCACGGACAGGGTAACGCCTATAATTCACCCCTCCACTTT. It specifies CASSHGQGNAYNSPLHF.

This clonotype was picked up a small number of times. V gene TRBV4-1 combines with J gene TRBJ1-5; 10 bases are a match to TRBD1. V was pared by 4 bases and J by 0 bases, with 3 bases of the junction left unmatched. The CDR3 runs to 16 residues. Germline V gene sequence: CDR1 MGHRA, CDR2 YSYEKL. The CDR3 here is CASSPRQGASNQPQHF. As DNA, the CDR3 is TGCGCCAGCAGCCCGAGACAGGGGGCTAGCAATCAGCCCCAGCATTTT.

The chain is built from TRBV11-2 and TRBJ2-3; D gene uncertain. The V end was cut by 5 bases, the J end by 0 bases, with 15 bases between. Germline lookup yields CDR1 SGHAT and CDR2 FQNNGV. This CDR3 region has 16 residues. The CDR3 loop reads CASSRNSGGSTDTQYF. CDR3 nucleotides: TGTGCCAGCAGCCGAAACTCCGGCGGCAGCACAGATACGCAGTATTTT. Supplemented by reference TRBV11-2 and TRBJ2-3, the full variable domain reads EAGVAQSPRYKIIEKRQSVAFWCNPISGHATLYWYQQILGQGPKLLIQFQNNGVVDDSQLPKDRFSAERLKGVDSTLKIQPAKLEDSAVYLCASSRNSGGSTDTQYFGPGTRLTVL.

This clonotype was seen a few times. The rearrangement joins TRBV10-3 to TRBJ1-2; D ambiguous. The ends were cut back, 0 bases at V and 13 bases at J, with 9 bases in the middle. The CDR3 consists of 11 residues. Germline CDR1 reads ENHRY; CDR2 reads SYGVKD. CDR3 nucleotide sequence: TGTGCCATCAGTGAGTCGGCGAGACCCACCTTC. The encoded protein is CAISESARPTF.

This clonotype has a handful of counts. The V gene is TRBV9, the J gene TRBJ2-1, with 9 bases lining up with TRBD2. Unmatched junction bases numbered 7, after V lost 0 bases and J lost 12 bases. Looked up from germline, CDR1 is SGDLS and CDR2 is YYNGEE. This CDR3 is 14 amino acids long. The CDR3 DNA is TGTGCCAGCAGCGTAGGCCTAGCGGGACGCGCGCAGTTCTTC. It codes for CASSVGLAGRAQFF. Complete variable domain (other parts from reference TRBV9 and TRBJ2-1): DSGVTQTPKHLITATGQRVTLRCSPRSGDLSVYWYQQSLDQGLQFLIQYYNGEERAKGNILERFSAQQFPDLHSELNLSSLELGDSALYFCASSVGLAGRAQFFGPGTRLTVL.

The chain links TRBV12-3 or TRBV12-4 to TRBJ2-3; 13 bases are a match to TRBD2. The J segment lost 9 bases and the V segment lost 6 bases, leaving 12 bases of the junction unmatched. This CDR3 is built from 16 residues. As DNA, the CDR3 is TGTGCCAGCAGGCTCACTAGCGGGGGGGCAGTTGAGACGCAGTATTTT. Its translation is CASRLTSGGAVETQYF.

The rearrangement links TRBV12-3 or TRBV12-4 to TRBJ1-6; D may be TRBD1 (5 bases). The CDR3 spans 14 residues. With 7 bases removed from V and 5 bases from J, the gap between germline ends came to 12 bases. The CDR3 is CASTPGTDNSPLHF. DNA for the CDR3: TGTGCCAGCACCCCTGGGACCGATAATTCACCCCTCCACTTT.

The J gene is TRBJ2-5, the V gene TRBV12-3 or TRBV12-4; D perhaps matches TRBD2 (5 bases). The CDR3 spans 14 residues. Trimming removed 3 bases at V and 2 bases at J, with 10 bases between. In DNA, the CDR3 is TGTGCCAGCAGTTTTAGTACGGGACAAGAGACCCAGTACTTC. Translated: CASSFSTGQETQYF.

The gene calls are TRBV4-3 and TRBJ2-1; the match to TRBD2 covers 8 bases. The DNA matches TRBJ2-7 better at its end, which makes the J call doubtful. The CDR3 has 17 amino acids. Looked up from germline, CDR1 is LGHNA and CDR2 is YSLEER. Here the CDR3 DNA reads TGCGCCAGCAGCCAGGGGCGGGGGGTTAGCTCCTACAATGAGCAGTACTTC. Its translation is CASSQGRGVSSYNEQYF.

This clonotype was picked up a small number of times. V is TRBV20-1 and J is TRBJ2-1; D is ambiguous. The CDR3 length is 12 residues. Germline-derived CDR1 and CDR2 are DFQATT and SNEGSKA (reference sequence). V shed 1 base and J shed 8 bases, with 9 bases lying between them. This CDR3 reads CSARVGPDEQFF. CDR3 bases: TGCAGTGCTAGAGTAGGGCCGGATGAGCAGTTCTTC.